Each of the 30 T cell receptor beta chains below was sequenced from the same sample in a study of cytomegalovirus exposure and HLA in healthy donors. This PCR relied on a set of 60 Vbeta primers and 13 Jbeta primers. Measured with immunoSEQ multiplex PCR; TCRdb has only the in-frame clones, and not every one. The data show approximately 220,000 clones, with 83% seen just once and around 1.4% held by the top ten. Source material: PBMCs. These receptors were obtained from a girl aged 10 to 17 in good health and CMV-seronegative.

The V and J genes are TRBV7-2 and TRBJ2-7, with TRBD1 identical over 7 bases. V lost 1 base to trimming and J lost 2 bases; unmatched junction nucleotides: 17. CDR3 size: 19 residues. The V gene's germline CDR1 is SGHTA and CDR2 FQGNSA. The CDR3 coding sequence is TGTGCCAGCAGCTTAGGTCCCGCCTCGCTCGGGACAGACCCCTACGAGCAGTACTTC. Amino acids: CASSLGPASLGTDPYEQYF.

J is TRBJ2-3 and V is TRBV7-3; D unresolved. The germline V and J ends were trimmed by 0 bases and 8 bases, with 12 bases remaining between them. CDR3 length: 14 residues. The germline V gene has CDR1 SGHTA and CDR2 FQGTGA. CDR3 amino acids: CASSLTSPAGTQYF. In nucleotides, the CDR3 is TGTGCCAGCAGCTTAACTTCGCCGGCAGGTACGCAGTATTTT. The whole variable domain, remainder taken from reference TRBV7-3 and TRBJ2-3, is GAGVSQTPSNKVTEKGKYVELRCDPISGHTALYWYRQSLGQGPEFLIYFQGTGAADDSGLPNDRFFAVRPEGSVSTLKIQRTERGDSAVYLCASSLTSPAGTQYFGPGTRLTVL.

This chain joins TRBV30 and TRBJ1-2; 11 nucleotides agree with TRBD1. Losses at the gene ends were 0 bases for V and 5 bases for J; bases not matched to a gene: 2. This CDR3 has 14 amino acids. In germline, CDR1 is GTSNPN, CDR2 SVGIG (reference sequence). CDR3 in amino acids: CAWSVGTGGYGYTF. CDR3 nucleotides: TGTGCCTGGAGTGTGGGGACAGGGGGATATGGCTACACCTTC.

A few counts support this clone. The rearrangement links TRBV4-3 to TRBJ1-4; D is ambiguous. The CDR3 length is 16 residues. V lost 1 base to trimming and J lost 0 bases, with 9 bases between them. Germline-derived CDR1 and CDR2 are LGHNA and YSLEER. As DNA, the CDR3 is TGCGCCAGCAGCCAAGGTTCGAGAACAACTAATGAAAAACTGTTTTTT. It is translated as CASSQGSRTTNEKLFF.

V gene TRBV29-1 combines with J gene TRBJ1-4; 10 bases fit TRBD1. V lost 4 bases and J lost 7; bases outside the gene matches: 3. The CDR3 length is 13 residues. Germline CDR1 and CDR2: SQVTM and ANQGSEA. CDR3 amino acids: CSVAGTGVEKLFF. CDR3 DNA: TGCAGCGTTGCCGGGACAGGGGTTGAAAAACTGTTTTTT.

This clone was seen only a few times. This chain joins TRBV6-1 and TRBJ1-1; possibly TRBD1 for D (5 bases). V was cut by 3 bases and J by 7 bases, with 15 bases left in between. The CDR3 totals 14 residues. Germline V lookup: CDR1 MNHNS, CDR2 SASEGT. The CDR3 DNA reads TGTGCCAGCAGTGAGGCTTCAGGGCTGGGTGAAGCTTTCTTT. Amino acid sequence: CASSEASGLGEAFF.

This clone has a single count. This chain uses TRBV9 with TRBJ1-4; perhaps TRBD1 as D (5 bases). CDR1 and CDR2 (germline): SGDLS, YYNGEE. The CDR3 covers 16 residues. V lost 2 bases, J lost 0 bases, and 11 bases lay in between. In DNA, the CDR3 is TGTGCCAGCAGCGTGGGGCTTGGGGCAACTAATGAAAAACTGTTTTTT. Encoded protein: CASSVGLGATNEKLFF. The entire variable domain, with the rest obtained from reference TRBV9 and TRBJ1-4, is as follows: DSGVTQTPKHLITATGQRVTLRCSPRSGDLSVYWYQQSLDQGLQFLIQYYNGEERAKGNILERFSAQQFPDLHSELNLSSLELGDSALYFCASSVGLGATNEKLFFGSGTQLSVL.

The rearrangement uses TRBV2 and TRBJ2-7, with D unresolved. The CDR3 covers 12 residues. Deletions cut 2 bases from V and 3 bases from J, with 5 bases between. Germline loops: CDR1 SNHLY, CDR2 FYNNEI. CDR3 DNA: TGTGCCAGCAGTGAACATTTCTACGAGCAGTACTTC. Translation gives CASSEHFYEQYF.

The rearrangement links TRBV29-1 to TRBJ1-2; TRBD1 matches at 8 bases. V lost 2 bases to trimming and J lost 0 bases; unmatched junction nucleotides: 2. From germline, CDR1 is SQVTM and CDR2 ANQGSEA. There are 14 residues in the CDR3. The CDR3 loop reads CSVERTGTNYGYTF. For the CDR3, the DNA is TGCAGCGTTGAAAGGACAGGGACTAACTATGGCTACACCTTC.

The CDR3 bases are TGTGCCAGTAGTCTCGGACTAGCGGGGAAAGAGACCCAGTACTTC. Translated: CASSLGLAGKETQYF. The chain links TRBV19 to TRBJ2-5; TRBD2 agrees at 12 bases. The CDR3 has 15 residues. Germline V CDR1 and CDR2: LNHDA, SQIVND (reference sequence). With V trimmed by 5 bases and J by 3 bases, 4 bases remained unmatched.

This clone was observed a handful of times. The chain recombines TRBV2 with TRBJ1-5; TRBD1 might be the D (5 bases). This CDR3 is 14 amino acids long. The V end lost 7 bases, the J end lost 1 base, and 11 bases lay between the germline ends. Germline CDR1 and CDR2: SNHLY and FYNNEI. As DNA, the CDR3 is TGTGCCAGCAATCGGGGGAGAAGCAATCAGCCCCAGCATTTT. Amino acid sequence: CASNRGRSNQPQHF.

DNA of the CDR3: TGTGCCAGCAGTTTTGGGGGCGCGAGGCACGAGCAGTACTTC. Translating gives CASSFGGARHEQYF. This sequence joins TRBV27 and TRBJ2-7, with D possibly being TRBD1 (6 bases). From germline, CDR1 is MNHEY and CDR2 SMNVEV (reference sequence). V lost 3 bases to trimming and J lost 5 bases, with 14 bases between them. The CDR3 runs to 14 residues.

The chain joins TRBV4-3 to TRBJ2-5; 7 nucleotides align to TRBD2. The CDR3 consists of 15 residues. With 1 base clipped from V and 5 bases from J, the junction kept 7 bases outside the gene matches. The germline V gene encodes CDR1 LGHNA and CDR2 YSLEER. The CDR3: CASSQGGGEVETQYF. CDR3 nucleotide sequence: TGCGCCAGCAGCCAAGGGGGAGGGGAGGTGGAGACCCAGTACTTC.

V is TRBV7-2 and J is TRBJ2-3; TRBD2 matches 10 bases. V shed 0 bases, J shed 14 bases, and the junction held 5 bases outside the gene matches. From germline, CDR1 is SGHTA and CDR2 FQGNSA. CDR3 length: 13 amino acids. As DNA, the CDR3 is TGTGCCAGCAGCTTAGCTCAGCGGGGGGGTGTGTATTTT. Translation: CASSLAQRGGVYF. The full variable domain, completed using reference TRBV7-2 and TRBJ2-3, is GAGVSQSPSNKVTEKGKDVELRCDPISGHTALYWYRQSLGQGLEFLIYFQGNSAPDKSGLPSDRFSAERTGGSVSTLTIQRTQQEDSAVYLCASSLAQRGGVYFGPGTRLTVL.

This chain joins TRBV28 and TRBJ2-7, with 14 bases fitting TRBD2. The germline V gene encodes CDR1 MDHEN and CDR2 SYDVKM. Unmatched junction bases numbered 6, after V lost 10 bases and J lost 4 bases. CDR3 size: 14 residues. The CDR3 region has the DNA TGTGCCACCTCGACTAGCGGGGGGGCATACGAGCAGTACTTC. It yields the protein CATSTSGGAYEQYF.

Only one count was recorded for this clone. The chain has TRBV5-6 and TRBJ1-2; a possible D gene is TRBD1 (5 bases). The V gene lost 0 bases and the J gene lost 0 bases, with 12 bases spanning the gap. Germline CDR1 SGHDT, CDR2 YYEEEE. This CDR3 comprises 16 residues. The DNA of the CDR3 is TGTGCCAGCAGCTTGGTCGACAGACCAACTAACTATGGCTACACCTTC. It translates to CASSLVDRPTNYGYTF. The full variable domain, rest sourced from reference TRBV5-6 and TRBJ1-2, is DAGVTQSPTHLIKTRGQQVTLRCSPKSGHDTVSWYQQALGQGPQFIFQYYEEEERQRGNFPDRFSGHQFPNYSSELNVNALLLGDSALYLCASSLVDRPTNYGYTFGSGTRLTVV.

The chain recombines TRBV19 with TRBJ2-1; possible D gene TRBD1, 5 bases. V lost 5 bases and J lost 13, with 21 bases in between. This CDR3 is 14 amino acids long. Germline CDR1 LNHDA, CDR2 SQIVND (reference sequence). The CDR3 DNA is TGTGCCAGTAGTTCCAAGGGGCGAATTTCAATACAGTTCTTC. This gives the protein CASSSKGRISIQFF. Using reference TRBV19 and TRBJ2-1 for the parts outside the CDR3, the full variable domain is DGGITQSPKYLFRKEGQNVTLSCEQNLNHDAMYWYRQDPGQGLRLIYYSQIVNDFQKGDIAEGYSVSREKKESFPLTVTSAQKNPTAFYLCASSSKGRISIQFFGPGTRLTVL.

The genes are TRBV2 and TRBJ1-2; D unclear. From germline, CDR1 is SNHLY and CDR2 FYNNEI. The CDR3 runs 14 residues. Trimming removed 4 bases from V and 0 bases from J, with 9 bases in between. CDR3 nucleotides: TGTGCCAGCAGTGTTACTGCTGCTAACTATGGCTACACCTTC. Translated, it gives CASSVTAANYGYTF.

This chain links TRBV4-2 with TRBJ1-4; D might be TRBD1 (6 bases). This CDR3 has 15 amino acids. Per the germline V gene, CDR1 is LGHNA and CDR2 is YNFKEQ. V gave up 4 bases and J gave up 4 bases, with 13 bases separating them. The CDR3: CASSLRQVYNEKLFF. As DNA, the CDR3 is TGTGCCAGCAGCCTACGACAGGTCTATAATGAAAAACTGTTTTTT.

The chain couples TRBV9 to TRBJ1-3; a possible D gene is TRBD1 (5 bases). The CDR3 runs 16 residues. V lost 4 bases and J 0 bases, leaving 14 bases between the germline ends. Germline V CDR1 and CDR2: SGDLS, YYNGEE. The CDR3 spells CASSWGVPGSGNTIYF. The CDR3 nucleotides are TGTGCCAGCAGCTGGGGGGTTCCCGGCTCTGGAAACACCATATATTTT.

This clone was counted once. The chain employs TRBV5-8 and TRBJ2-4; 11 positions match TRBD1. This CDR3 region has 17 residues. CDR1 and CDR2 from the germline V gene are SGHTS and YDEGEE. The V segment lost 5 bases and the J segment 7 bases; nucleotides outside the gene matches: 14. CDR3 coding DNA: TGTGCCAGCAGAACCGGGACAGGGGGTGGTCTATTGAACATTCAGTACTTC. Translated, it gives CASRTGTGGGLLNIQYF.

In its sample, this clone was seen a few times. The chain joins TRBV4-2 to TRBJ2-1, with D possibly TRBD2 on 7 matching bases. Germline V CDR1 and CDR2: LGHNA, YNFKEQ. The V gene lost 1 base and the J gene lost 8 bases, with 15 bases spanning the gap. The CDR3 consists of 15 residues. The CDR3 nucleotides read TGTGCCAGCAGCCAAGGGCTAGCGGAGGGGGATGAGCAGTTCTTC. Translating gives CASSQGLAEGDEQFF.

This clone appeared a single time. The chain uses TRBV2 and TRBJ2-6; 7 bases map to TRBD2. Germline lookup yields CDR1 SNHLY and CDR2 FYNNEI. After removal of 7 bases from V and 0 bases from J, the junction contained 9 bases not matched to a gene. The CDR3 extends over 17 amino acids. The CDR3 DNA reads TGTGCCAGCAATCCTCGGCTAGCGGACTCTGGGGCCAACGTCCTGACTTTC. Protein: CASNPRLADSGANVLTF.

V and J are TRBV9 and TRBJ1-2, with 9 bases that match TRBD1. This CDR3 has 14 amino acids. Germline CDR1 is SGDLS and CDR2 is YYNGEE. The junction had 5 bases not matched to a gene; V was cut back by 0 bases and J by 8 bases. Written as DNA, the CDR3 is TGTGCCAGCAGCGTAGGGGACAGGGATCTCGGCTACACCTTC. It encodes CASSVGDRDLGYTF.

This clone came up a few times. The chain recombines TRBV10-1 with TRBJ2-7, with a possible D match to TRBD2 (7 bases). The CDR3 runs 13 residues. Trimming shortened V by 1 base and J by 12 bases, and 16 bases separated the two germline ends. Germline CDR1 is WNHNN and CDR2 is SYGVQD (reference sequence). CDR3 sequence reads: CASSEYSAGARYF. The DNA of the CDR3 is TGCGCCAGCAGTGAGTATTCGGCGGGGGCTCGGTACTTC.

The J gene is TRBJ1-2, the V gene TRBV28, with 7 bases matching TRBD1. CDR1 is MDHEN, CDR2 SYDVKM, per germline. Trimming at V came to 3 bases and at J to 3 bases, leaving 4 bases not matched to a gene. The CDR3 is 14 amino acids. The CDR3 is CASSLGGQDYGYTF. The DNA of the CDR3 is TGTGCCAGCAGTTTGGGTGGACAGGACTATGGCTACACCTTC.

The chain uses TRBV7-9 and TRBJ1-4, with 8 bases aligning to TRBD1. J lost 5 bases, V lost 2 bases, and 1 base had no gene match. The CDR3 totals 14 residues. Germline loops: CDR1 SEHNR, CDR2 FQNEAQ (reference sequence). CDR3 DNA sequence: TGTGCCAGCAGCTTAAGGACAGGGAATGAAAAACTGTTTTTT. Protein sequence: CASSLRTGNEKLFF. Full variable domain (missing parts from reference TRBV7-9 and TRBJ1-4): DTGVSQNPRHKITKRGQNVTFRCDPISEHNRLYWYRQTLGQGPEFLTYFQNEAQLEKSRLLSDRFSAERPKGSFSTLEIQRTEQGDSAMYLCASSLRTGNEKLFFGSGTQLSVL.

Only one count was recorded for this clone. The chain joins TRBV5-8 to TRBJ2-3; D is possibly TRBD2 (5 bases). The ends were cut back, 5 bases at V and 3 bases at J, with 19 bases in the middle. This CDR3 comprises 16 residues. From germline, CDR1 is SGHTS and CDR2 YDEGEE. CDR3 DNA: TGTGCCAGCAGACCCACTAGTGCCAGCAGGACAGATACGCAGTATTTT. Translating it yields CASRPTSASRTDTQYF.

The chain links TRBV9 to TRBJ2-2; D gene uncertain. The CDR3 is made up of 12 amino acids. The V end was cut by 4 bases, the J end by 5 bases, with 6 bases between. CDR1 is SGDLS and CDR2 is YYNGEE in the germline V gene. CDR3 region: CASSINTGELFF. The CDR3 nucleotides are TGTGCCAGCAGCATCAATACCGGGGAGCTGTTTTTT.

The chain uses TRBV7-9 and TRBJ1-1; the D gene is possibly TRBD1 (6 bases). The length of the CDR3 is 15 residues. The germline CDR1 and CDR2 sequences are SEHNR and FQNEAQ (reference sequence). With 0 bases removed from V and 6 bases from J, the gap between germline ends came to 14 bases. The CDR3 DNA sequence: TGTGCCAGCAGCTTAGCCCGAACAGGGTTCCCTGAAGCTTTCTTT. This codes for CASSLARTGFPEAFF.